This T cell receptor beta chain was sequenced during a study of beta chain features in type 1 diabetes. Study-wide results and caveats: Type 1 diabetes patients showed a moderate but significant shortening of TCRB CDR3s in all four CD4+ subsets. PCR might favor shorter templates, equally in patients and controls. Cells that show high TCR expression could be over-represented by cDNA sequencing.

This clone was picked up a small number of times. What it binds is unknown. Expressed TCRB transcripts were sequenced because the entire RNA isolate underwent reverse transcription. Sequencing was performed with immunoSEQ multiplex PCR; in TCRdb, only in-frame clones are kept and a portion is missing. The data contain some 350,000 clones, roughly 9.8% of them singletons. The CDR3 contains 14 residues. V was clipped by 2 bases and J by 4 bases; unmatched bases: 5. Germline CDR1 reads LGHNA; CDR2 reads YSLEER. The chain combines TRBV4-3 with TRBJ2-7; 7 nucleotides match TRBD1. Sequenced sample: central memory CD4+ T cells from blood. The TCR originated in a man aged 30 to 45 with type 1 diabetes. CDR3 DNA: TGCGCCAGCAGCCAACGGACAGGTTTGTACGAGCAGTACTTC. Translated, it gives CASSQRTGLYEQYF.